These T cell receptor beta chains were read from a single sample in a study of T cell responses to AZD1222 COVID-19 vaccine. The data were produced by immunoSEQ multiplex PCR, yet TCRdb's version contains in-frame clones alone and is incomplete. The sample holds tens of thousands of clones, 80% to 90% seen once. The sequencing here drew on peripheral blood, taken on day 0 of AZD1222 vaccination. The receptors shown here come from an adult in good health. Each CDR3 is given with its conserved first and last residue. The D gene is left open where the match is weak. Clone size, where shown, is once, few, many, or a class for clones that have expanded.

cdr3_length,d_call,clone_size,j_call,v_call,cdr3_nt,cdr3_aa
14,-,-,TRBJ2-7,TRBV11-2,TGTGCCAGCAGCTTAGGGACAGTCCCCTACGAGCAGTACTTC,CASSLGTVPYEQYF
13,TRBD1,once,TRBJ2-2,TRBV27,TGTGCCACCCGGACAGGGGAGGTCGGGGAGCTGTTTTTT,CATRTGEVGELFF
15,TRBD2,-,TRBJ2-7,TRBV10-3,TGTGCCATCAGTGAGGGCAGCGGGGTTGGCTCCGAGCAGTACTTC,CAISEGSGVGSEQYF
13,-,-,TRBJ2-7,TRBV2,TGTGCCAGCAGTGAAAGATGGGGGTACGAGCAGTACTTC,CASSERWGYEQYF
16,TRBD2,-,TRBJ2-1,TRBV5-1,TGCGCCAGCAGCTTGGACCTAGCGGGAGGCTACAATGAGCAGTTCTTC,CASSLDLAGGYNEQFF
12,-,once,TRBJ2-7,TRBV7-9,TGTGCCAGCAGCCTCCTAGAAGACGAGCAGTACTTC,CASSLLEDEQYF
14,TRBD1,-,TRBJ1-1,TRBV6-5,TGTGCCAGCAGTAAACGGACAGGGAACACTGAAGCTTTCTTT,CASSKRTGNTEAFF
12,-,once,TRBJ1-2,TRBV2,TGTGCCAGCAGTGAAAGTTCGGGCGGCTACACCTTC,CASSESSGGYTF
17,TRBD2,few,TRBJ2-5,TRBV2,TGTGCCAGCAGTTACTTAAGCGGGAGGGTATTACGGGAGACCCAGTACTTC,CASSYLSGRVLRETQYF
13,TRBD1,-,TRBJ2-5,TRBV12-5,TGTGCTAGTGGCCCGGACAGGGCAGAGACCCAGTACTTC,CASGPDRAETQYF
15,TRBD2,-,TRBJ2-7,TRBV6-5,TGTGCCAGCAGTTACGGGGTAGCGGGATCCTACGAGCAGTACTTC,CASSYGVAGSYEQYF
14,-,-,TRBJ1-6,TRBV27,TGTGCCAGCAGTACCCACGGAACCGAATCACCCCTCCACTTT,CASSTHGTESPLHF
15,TRBD2,-,TRBJ2-7,TRBV9,TGTGCCAGCAGCGTAGCAGCGGGAGGGCCTTACGAGCAGTACTTC,CASSVAAGGPYEQYF
15,TRBD2,-,TRBJ2-1,TRBV28,TGTGCCAGCAGTTTGAGACTAGCGGGTTACAATGAGCAGTTCTTC,CASSLRLAGYNEQFF
17,-,-,TRBJ2-2,TRBV4-2,TGTGCCAGCAGCCAAGATCAGAGAAGACCTAACACCGGGGAGCTGTTTTTT,CASSQDQRRPNTGELFF
14,-,-,TRBJ1-4,TRBV7-9,TGTGCCAGCGCCGCCACAGGTTTTGGTGAAAAACTGTTTTTT,CASAATGFGEKLFF
15,-,-,TRBJ2-5,TRBV7-2,TGTGCCAGCAGTTCTAGGAGAGCGGTGCAAGAGACCCAGTACTTC,CASSSRRAVQETQYF
18,-,-,TRBJ2-1,TRBV12-5,TGTGCTAGTGGTTTGGTGGGTCGGGGACTCGAAGTCGGCAATGAGCAGTTCTTC,CASGLVGRGLEVGNEQFF
16,-,once,TRBJ2-2,TRBV27,TGTGCCAGCGGATCCTGGACAAGGGGCGGGATCGGGGAGCTGTTTTTT,CASGSWTRGGIGELFF
15,-,once,TRBJ1-6,TRBV14,TGTGCCAGCAGCCTGGGGCAGGGCCATAATTCACCCCTCCACTTT,CASSLGQGHNSPLHF
13,-,-,TRBJ2-2,TRBV7-3,TGTGCCAGCAGCTCCAATAAAGCCGGGGAGCTGTTTTTT,CASSSNKAGELFF
20,TRBD2,-,TRBJ2-1,TRBV28,TGTGCCAGCAGCCCTGTCCCGGGACTAGCGGGAGGGCCCCTTTACAATGAGCAGTTCTTC,CASSPVPGLAGGPLYNEQFF
15,TRBD2,-,TRBJ2-7,TRBV7-6,TGTGCCAGCAGCTCGGGGAGGGGTATAACCTACGAGCAGTACTTC,CASSSGRGITYEQYF
15,-,-,TRBJ2-7,TRBV10-3,TGTGCCATCAGTGACTCAGTCGGGGATGCCTACGAGCAGTACTTC,CAISDSVGDAYEQYF
11,-,-,TRBJ1-1,TRBV28,TGTGCCAGCACAAGTAAGGGTCGGGCTTTCTTT,CASTSKGRAFF
14,-,-,TRBJ1-1,TRBV10-3,TGTGCCATCAGTGATGGGCCAGAGGACACTGAAGCTTTCTTT,CAISDGPEDTEAFF
17,TRBD1,-,TRBJ1-5,TRBV19,TGTGCCAGTAGTATAGGGACAGGGGGCGTGAGGGATCAGCCCCAGCATTTT,CASSIGTGGVRDQPQHF
15,-,-,TRBJ2-5,TRBV10-3,TGTGCCATCAAAAGAGGCCAGGGGAATGGTGAGACCCAGTACTTC,CAIKRGQGNGETQYF
14,-,once,TRBJ1-4,TRBV7-2,TGTGCCAGCAGCTTATCACGGACTAATGAAAAACTGTTTTTT,CASSLSRTNEKLFF
12,-,-,TRBJ1-6,TRBV28,TGTGCCAGCAGTTTTGACGATTCACCCCTCCACTTT,CASSFDDSPLHF
14,-,-,TRBJ1-1,TRBV11-2,TGTGCCAGCAGCCGACAGGTTGTCGGCACTGAAGCTTTCTTT,CASSRQVVGTEAFF
17,TRBD1,-,TRBJ1-2,TRBV28,TGTGCCAGCAGTTTACCAGCCCGGGAAGGGGGCAGAAAAGGCTACACCTTC,CASSLPAREGGRKGYTF
13,-,-,TRBJ2-7,TRBV27,TGTGCCAGCAGTTTAGGAGGGATCTACGAGCAGTACTTC,CASSLGGIYEQYF
15,TRBD2,-,TRBJ2-1,TRBV7-2,TGTGCCAGCAGCCAACCGGGACTAGGTCGCAATGAGCAGTTCTTC,CASSQPGLGRNEQFF
17,-,-,TRBJ1-5,TRBV4-1,TGCGCCAGCAGCCAAGATTGGGGGGATAGGCGCAATCAGCCCCAGCATTTT,CASSQDWGDRRNQPQHF
14,TRBD1,-,TRBJ2-1,TRBV28,TGTGCCAGCAGCCTCGGACAGGACAGGAATGAGCAGTTCTTC,CASSLGQDRNEQFF
14,-,-,TRBJ2-1,TRBV5-4,TGTGCCAGCAGCTTTGGCAGGGCTAGTCATGAGCAGTTCTTC,CASSFGRASHEQFF
13,-,-,TRBJ2-5,TRBV27,-,CASSLYQQETQYF
16,TRBD2,-,TRBJ2-1,TRBV28,TGTGCCAGCAGTTTAGGTCTAGCGGACTCCTACAATGAGCAGTTCTTC,CASSLGLADSYNEQFF
16,TRBD2,-,TRBJ2-2,TRBV7-9,TGTGCCAGCAGCTTCGGGACTAGCGGGAGTGCCGGGGAGCTGTTTTTT,CASSFGTSGSAGELFF
15,TRBD2,-,TRBJ2-5,TRBV6-4,TGTGCCAGCAGTCGGACTAGCGGGCCACAAGAGACCCAGTACTTC,CASSRTSGPQETQYF
14,-,-,TRBJ2-7,TRBV10-1,TGCGCCAGCAGTGAGAATCTTAATATGAACGAGCAGTACTTC,CASSENLNMNEQYF
15,-,-,TRBJ1-1,TRBV27,TGTGCCAGCTCCCGGGGGCAGGGTTGGGACACTGAAGCTTTCTTT,CASSRGQGWDTEAFF
16,-,-,TRBJ2-3,TRBV4-3,TGCGCCAGCAGCCAAGACACCCCAGGGAGGACAGATACGCAGTATTTT,CASSQDTPGRTDTQYF
14,-,-,TRBJ2-7,TRBV11-2,TGTGCCAGCAGCGCAATCAGCCGTTCCTACGAGCAGTACTTC,CASSAISRSYEQYF
12,-,-,TRBJ2-3,TRBV5-6,TGTGCCAGCAGCCTGGCGGGAATTACGCAGTATTTT,CASSLAGITQYF
16,TRBD2,-,TRBJ2-3,TRBV27,TGTGCCAGCATTACCCGAAGGGGAGGGAGAACAGATACGCAGTATTTT,CASITRRGGRTDTQYF
16,TRBD1,-,TRBJ2-7,TRBV27,TGTGCCAGCAGTCCCCACGGGACAGGTACGAAAGGCGAGCAGTACTTC,CASSPHGTGTKGEQYF